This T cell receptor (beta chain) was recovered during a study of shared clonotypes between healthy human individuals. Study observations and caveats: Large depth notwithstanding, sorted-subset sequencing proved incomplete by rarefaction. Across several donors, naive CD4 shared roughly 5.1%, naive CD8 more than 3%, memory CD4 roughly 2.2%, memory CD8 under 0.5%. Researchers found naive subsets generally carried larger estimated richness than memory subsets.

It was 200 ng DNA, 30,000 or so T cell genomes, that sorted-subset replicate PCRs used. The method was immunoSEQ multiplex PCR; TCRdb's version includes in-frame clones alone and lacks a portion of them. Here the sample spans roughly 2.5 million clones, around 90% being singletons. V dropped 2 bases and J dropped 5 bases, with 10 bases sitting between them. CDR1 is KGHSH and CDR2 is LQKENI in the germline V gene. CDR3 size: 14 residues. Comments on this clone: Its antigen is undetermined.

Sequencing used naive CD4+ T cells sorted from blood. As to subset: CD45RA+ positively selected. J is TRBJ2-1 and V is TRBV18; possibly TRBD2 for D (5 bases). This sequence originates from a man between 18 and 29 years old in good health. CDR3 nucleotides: TGTGCCAGCTCACCAGATCTAGCAAACAATGAGCAGTTCTTC. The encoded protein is CASSPDLANNEQFF.